The rows below give T cell receptor beta chains drawn from one sample of a study of vaccination and CD4 T cells after COVID-19. For these receptors, no antigen is known. TCRdb re-analysed the PCR reads in MiXCR, keeping a single row per CDR3 protein. Among approximately 5,800 distinct CDR3 sequences listed, 30% to 40% were seen once. The sample taken for sequencing was CD4+ T cells from blood, cultured in vitro. These receptors were obtained from a human donor in good health. The CDR3 runs from the conserved cysteine through the conserved F or W. The order of the fields is J gene, D gene, clone size, CDR3 length, V gene, CDR3 DNA, CDR3 protein. D genes are given only for firm matches. Part of the rows lack a size; the others show once, few, many or a class for expanded clones.

>TRBJ1-1|.|.|13|TRBV6-1
TGTGCCAGCAGCAGGACAGAGAACACTGAAGCTTTCTTT
CASSRTENTEAFF
>TRBJ1-6|.|medium-sized|15|TRBV27
TGTGCCAGCAGTCCCTCGGACATTGGTAATTCACCCCTCCACTTT
CASSPSDIGNSPLHF
>TRBJ2-3|.|few|13|TRBV10-2
TGCGCCAGCAGTGAGCGGGGTAGGGATACGCAGTATTTT
CASSERGRDTQYF
>TRBJ2-4|.|few|14|TRBV20-1
TGCAGTGCCCACCAGTCAGGTGCCAAAAACATTCAGTACTTC
CSAHQSGAKNIQYF
>TRBJ1-1|.|few|15|TRBV20-1
TGCAGTGCTAGAAACTCCAGGGGCATTGACACTGAAGCTTTCTTT
CSARNSRGIDTEAFF
>TRBJ1-1|.|.|14|TRBV5-8
TGTGCCAGCAGCTACGGGGCCGCGAACACTGAAGCTTTCTTT
CASSYGAANTEAFF
>TRBJ1-2|.|once|14|TRBV14
TGTGCCAGCAGCCCCACGGGGTGGTATTATGGCTACACCTTC
CASSPTGWYYGYTF
>TRBJ2-1|.|.|12|TRBV20-1
TGCAGTGCTAGGAGGAACGGCGGCGGGCAGTTCTTC
CSARRNGGGQFF
>TRBJ2-7|.|.|14|TRBV9
TGTGCCAGCAGCGTAGCATTGGGGGTTGGGGAGCAGTACTTC
CASSVALGVGEQYF
>TRBJ1-2|.|.|19|TRBV19
TGTGCCAGTAGTCCTATGGGGGTTGGTGTCCAGGGACCTAACTATGGCTACACCTTC
CASSPMGVGVQGPNYGYTF
>TRBJ2-1|TRBD2|.|17|TRBV6-9
TGTGCCAGCAGTCCCCGCCGACTAGCGGGGGGGGGGAATGAGCAGTTCTTC
CASSPRRLAGGGNEQFF
>TRBJ2-2|.|.|17|TRBV5-4
TGTGCCAGCAGCTTGTCGGCAGGGAACATAAGGGCCGGGGAGCTGTTTTTT
CASSLSAGNIRAGELFF
>TRBJ2-1|.|.|14|TRBV2
TGTGCCAGCAGTGTGGCCGTCATTAGCAATGAGCAGTTCTTC
CASSVAVISNEQFF
>TRBJ1-5|.|.|16|TRBV5-4
TGTGCCAGCAGCGACACCAAGGGTAGGAGCAATCAGCCCCAGCATTTT
CASSDTKGRSNQPQHF
>TRBJ2-1|TRBD1|few|17|TRBV25-1
TGTGCCAGCAGCGGACAGGGCCTTTTCCCGGCCAGCGATGAGCAGTTCTTC
CASSGQGLFPASDEQFF
>TRBJ2-4|.|few|17|TRBV28
TGTGCCAGCAGTTTAGTAGGGAGGGGGAAGTCCAAAAACATTCAGTACTTC
CASSLVGRGKSKNIQYF
>TRBJ2-3|TRBD2|.|15|TRBV6-4
TGTGCCAGCAGTGACGGGACTAGCGGCACAGATACGCAGTATTTT
CASSDGTSGTDTQYF
>TRBJ1-2|TRBD1|few|14|TRBV20-1
TGCAGTGCCGCACTTCCGACAGGGAATCATGGCTACACCTTC
CSAALPTGNHGYTF
>TRBJ2-5|.|.|13|TRBV5-1
TGCGCCAGCGGCCTGACGAAATTAGAGACCCAGTACTTC
CASGLTKLETQYF
>TRBJ1-1|.|few|14|TRBV7-9
TGTGCCAGCAGTCCTCAGGGGTTGTACACTGAAGCTTTCTTT
CASSPQGLYTEAFF
>TRBJ1-5|TRBD1|medium-sized|15|TRBV30
TGTGCCTGGAGTGCCGGGACAGGGGGCAATCAGCCCCAGCATTTT
CAWSAGTGGNQPQHF
>TRBJ1-1|.|.|13|TRBV19
TGTGCCAGTAGCCCCGTCCTGAACACTGAAGCTTTCTTT
CASSPVLNTEAFF
>TRBJ1-1|.|.|13|TRBV11-3
TGTGCCAGCAGCATTACAGTGAACACTGAAGCTTTCTTT
CASSITVNTEAFF
>TRBJ1-2|.|.|17|TRBV7-8
TGTGCCAGCAGCTTGTATACAGATCGCAGGATTCGGTATGGCTACACCTTC
CASSLYTDRRIRYGYTF